This T cell receptor beta chain was identified during a study of CXCR3-negative and CXCR3-positive naive CD8 T cells. Study-wide results and limits: Naive cells that were CXCR3-positive had more hydrophobic TRB CDR3s (compared with CXCR3-negative naive cells).

With UMI labels, 5' RACE was used to prepare the TRB cDNA libraries. From the 5' RACE reads, TCRdb lists one entry per CDR3 protein and no DNA. The listing contains some 130,000 distinct CDR3 sequences. Germline V gives CDR1 SGHTA, CDR2 FQGTGA. The CDR3 totals 14 residues. Remarks on this clonotype: Its antigen is unidentified.

This rearrangement joins TRBV7-3 to TRBJ2-7; the D gene TCRdb calls, TRBD2, cannot be checked with no DNA. The sequence was obtained from a human donor in good health. Some clones in this sample may be carry-over from other donors' samples. Sequencing used naive CXCR3- CD8+ T cells from blood. Regarding subset: CD45RO-CCR7+CD27+CD95- naive CD8+ T cells lacking CXCR3 (TNR3-). The CDR3 loop is CASSPHGGVNEQYF.